This entry describes one T cell receptor (beta chain). The observed sequence ends 3 residues before the CDR3 terminus, with the missing tail filled in from the germline J gene. Germline lookup yields CDR1 SGHVS and CDR2 FQNEAQ. V gave up 4 bases and J gave up 5 bases, with 17 bases separating them. The CDR3 runs to 15 residues. Prevalent HPV16 infections were excluded; only incident single HPV16 infections included. Average input was 1200 ng genomic DNA for immunoSEQ TCR beta CDR3 amplification. TCRdb's table, derived via immunoSEQ multiplex PCR, lists solely in-frame clones and lacks some. This table lists roughly 8,300 clones. The entry originates in a study of T cells in women clearing cervical HPV infection. Study-wide context: Controls' single incident HPV16 infection cleared within 12 months without precancer.

The gene calls are TRBV7-8 and TRBJ1-1; tentative D call: TRBD1 (5 bases). The sample comprised blood buffy coat. The clonotype originates from a woman aged 18-70 years with a cervical HPV16 infection that either progressed to CIN3+ or cleared (not recorded which). CDR3 DNA, as far as it was read: TGTGCCAGCAGCTCTTATGGGGCGGACGGGACTGAA. Encoded protein: CASSSYGADGTE. From start to end, the CDR3 is CASSSYGADGTEAFF.